This entry is about one T cell receptor beta chain. Germline lookup yields CDR1 SGHTA and CDR2 FQGNSA. The V and J ends lost 7 bases and 7 bases, in that order; junction bases with no gene match: 12. The CDR3 has 16 residues. This entry is derived from a study of cytomegalovirus exposure and HLA in healthy donors. Generated by immunoSEQ multiplex PCR, the TCRdb table keeps only in-frame clones and is missing some. The table records more than 85,000 clones, roughly 87% of them present only once. Sample: PBMCs. The chain combines TRBV7-2 with TRBJ1-6, with 8 bases identical to TRBD1. The receptor was isolated from a woman under 30 in good health and CMV-seronegative. The CDR3 sequence is CASNQPGQEKNSPLHF. CDR3 DNA sequence: TGTGCCAGCAACCAGCCGGGACAGGAAAAAAATTCACCCCTCCACTTT.